These T cell receptor beta chains were read from a single sample in a study of CD8+ T cells in alopecia areata. TCRdb's table, derived via immunoSEQ multiplex PCR, lists solely in-frame clones and lacks some. The sample yields approximately 210,000 clones, around 65% seen once. The source material was CD4+ T cells sorted from blood, sampled at approximately week 44, from a patient treated with tofacitinib. The receptors shown here come from a human donor with alopecia areata. Both conserved end residues are part of each CDR3. D genes are given only for firm matches. Rows may omit the clone size; those that give it use once, few, many or a size class.

d_call j_call clone_size v_call cdr3_aa cdr3_nt
- TRBJ2-6 - TRBV19 CASSPIVSPSGANVLTF TGTGCCAGTAGTCCGATCGTATCTCCCTCTGGGGCCAACGTCCTGACTTTC
- TRBJ2-3 few TRBV2 CASVKGLSTDTQYF TGTGCCAGCGTGAAGGGGTTAAGCACAGATACGCAGTATTTT
- TRBJ1-1 few TRBV29-1 CSVGQMSGWAEAFF TGCAGCGTCGGACAGATGAGTGGTTGGGCTGAAGCTTTCTTT
- TRBJ2-3 once TRBV7-9 CASSPTSSTDTQYF TGTGCCAGCAGCCCGACTAGTTCTACAGATACGCAGTATTTT
- TRBJ1-2 - TRBV2 CAGSTGWGSGYTF TGTGCCGGATCAACGGGCTGGGGCAGCGGCTACACCTTC
- TRBJ1-2 - TRBV7-2 CASSEQGWDGYTF TGTGCCAGCAGCGAACAGGGTTGGGATGGCTACACCTTC
TRBD2 TRBJ2-5 - TRBV7-2 CASSTGRARGHQTPETQYF TGTGCCAGCAGCACCGGGAGGGCTAGGGGTCACCAAACCCCAGAGACCCAGTACTTC
TRBD2 TRBJ2-3 - TRBV7-3 CASSLLGLAADTQYF TGTGCCAGCAGCTTACTGGGACTAGCGGCAGATACGCAGTATTTT
- TRBJ1-5 - TRBV4-2 CASSQDPPISNQPQHF TGTGCCAGCAGCCAAGATCCCCCAATTAGCAATCAGCCCCAGCATTTT
TRBD2 TRBJ2-2 few TRBV5-1 CASSAGGMNTGELFF TGCGCCAGCTCCGCGGGGGGGATGAACACCGGGGAGCTGTTTTTT
- TRBJ2-2 - TRBV5-4 CASSDIGRTGELFF TGTGCCAGCAGCGATATAGGGAGGACCGGGGAGCTGTTTTTT
TRBD1 TRBJ1-6 few TRBV6-1 CASRWTGDNSPLHF TGTGCCAGCAGGTGGACAGGCGATAATTCACCCCTCCACTTT
- TRBJ2-3 - TRBV4-3 CASSQGGVLGWGHTQYF TGCGCCAGCAGCCAAGGAGGGGTCCTCGGTTGGGGGCATACGCAGTATTTT
- TRBJ2-7 - TRBV6-5 CASSYAGYEQYF TGTGCCAGCAGTTACGCGGGGTACGAGCAGTACTTC
- TRBJ2-5 - TRBV7-2 CASSPGGRETQYF TGTGCCAGCAGCCCCGGGGGGCGAGAGACCCAGTACTTC
- TRBJ2-3 - TRBV5-1 CASSLALGGTDTQYF TGCGCCAGCAGCTTGGCTCTGGGAGGCACAGATACGCAGTATTTT
- TRBJ2-3 - TRBV27 CASSPRLEAQYF TGTGCCAGCAGTCCCCGACTAGAGGCGCAGTATTTT
- TRBJ1-1 - TRBV29-1 CSVGQELNTEAFF TGCAGCGTTGGGCAGGAGTTGAACACTGAAGCTTTCTTT
- TRBJ1-5 - TRBV30 CAWSVGQSSNQPQHF TGTGCCTGGAGTGTGGGCCAGTCGAGCAATCAGCCCCAGCATTTT
- TRBJ2-2 - TRBV2 CASSGALTGELFF TGTGCCAGCAGTGGGGCTCTAACCGGGGAGCTGTTTTTT
- TRBJ2-3 many TRBV6-4 CASSALSGDTQYF TGTGCCAGCAGCGCCCTTTCAGGGGATACGCAGTATTTT
- TRBJ1-1 - TRBV9 CASSVDTEAFF TGTGCCAGCAGCGTAGACACTGAAGCTTTCTTT